The 14 T cell receptor beta chains below come from one sample, sequenced in a study of blood T cell repertoires in COVID-19. The assay was immunoSEQ multiplex PCR, and TCRdb's table has in-frame clones only and misses some. Altogether 150,000 to 200,000 clones are present, 75% to 90% being singletons, with the ten largest covering roughly 9.8%. Source material: peripheral blood. The receptors were sampled from a human donor with active or convalescent COVID-19. The donor label of this sample is uncertain.

V usage is TRBV2 and J usage is TRBJ1-1, with 9 positions matching TRBD1. CDR1 and CDR2 (germline): SNHLY, FYNNEI. The CDR3 contains 17 residues. V shed 0 bases and J 0 bases; nucleotides not matched to a gene: 5. DNA of the CDR3: TGTGCCAGCAGTGAAGCGCGGACAGGGGTGATGAACACTGAAGCTTTCTTT. This codes for CASSEARTGVMNTEAFF.

This chain connects TRBV28 to TRBJ1-2; 8 bases agree with TRBD1. With 6 bases clipped from V and 10 bases from J, the junction kept 25 bases outside the gene matches. Germline values: CDR1 MDHEN, CDR2 SYDVKM. The CDR3 spans 18 residues. For the CDR3, the DNA is TGTGCCAGCAGCAGGGCCGGGGAGACAGGGGCCTCCCTAGGGGTCTACACCTTC. Amino acid sequence: CASSRAGETGASLGVYTF.

The CDR3 reads CASSQGAMDTQYF. The CDR3 region has the DNA TGCGCCAGCAGCCAAGGGGCTATGGATACGCAGTATTTT. This sequence joins TRBV4-1 and TRBJ2-3; D remains ambiguous. The CDR3 spans 13 residues. The germline V gene has CDR1 MGHRA and CDR2 YSYEKL. With 1 base removed from V and 6 bases from J, the gap between germline ends came to 8 bases.

V is TRBV6-2 or TRBV6-3 and J is TRBJ1-1, with D unclear. CDR1 and CDR2 (germline): MNHEY, SVGEGT. The CDR3 is made up of 15 amino acids. V dropped 1 base and J dropped 2 bases, with 11 bases sitting between them. The DNA for the CDR3 is TGTGCCAGCAGTTACTTAGGCAGGCGCAACACTGAAGCTTTCTTT. The encoded protein is CASSYLGRRNTEAFF.

The chain links TRBV6-5 to TRBJ1-1, with 10 positions matching TRBD1. The CDR3 runs to 14 residues. Germline CDR1 MNHEY, CDR2 SVGAGI. J was trimmed by 6 bases and V by 6 bases; bases with no gene match: 7. The CDR3 region is CASRQTGGLAEAFF. The CDR3 DNA sequence: TGTGCCAGCAGGCAGACAGGGGGCTTGGCTGAAGCTTTCTTT.

This rearrangement joins TRBV3-1 (or the pseudogene TRBV3-2) to TRBJ2-3; D may be TRBD2 (6 bases). CDR1 and CDR2 from the germline V gene are LGHDT and YNNKEL (reference sequence). The CDR3 length is 16 residues. Trimming took off 3 bases at V and 1 base at J, with 14 bases between the two ends. The CDR3 is CASSHDWGGGTDTQYF. CDR3 in DNA: TGTGCCAGCAGCCACGATTGGGGCGGGGGCACAGATACGCAGTATTTT.

CDR3 coding DNA: TGCAGTGCTAGCCCGGGGGACACCATATATTTT. Translation: CSASPGDTIYF. This chain links TRBV20-1 with TRBJ1-3; D is possibly TRBD1 (5 bases). The germline gives CDR1 DFQATT, CDR2 SNEGSKA (reference sequence). This CDR3 spans 11 amino acids. With 3 bases removed from V and 8 bases from J, the gap between germline ends came to 8 bases.

The chain uses TRBV6-6 and TRBJ1-2; 9 bases match TRBD1. The CDR3 is 14 amino acids. V shed 5 bases, J shed 4 bases, and the junction held 5 bases outside the gene matches. CDR1 and CDR2 (germline): MNHNY, SVGAGI (reference sequence). The CDR3 spells CASSQQGAGYGYTF. The DNA for the CDR3 is TGTGCCAGCAGTCAACAGGGGGCTGGCTATGGCTACACCTTC.

The chain recombines TRBV27 with TRBJ2-2; D is perhaps TRBD1 (6 bases). The V end was cut by 5 bases, the J end by 3 bases, with 16 bases between. The CDR3 has 16 amino acids. In germline, CDR1 is MNHEY, CDR2 SMNVEV (reference sequence). The CDR3 is CASSLGWGQDTGELFF. CDR3 DNA: TGTGCCAGCAGTCTAGGTTGGGGGCAAGACACCGGGGAGCTGTTTTTT.

The chain employs TRBV3-1 (or the pseudogene TRBV3-2) and TRBJ2-3; tentative D call: TRBD1 (5 bases). The CDR3 is made up of 17 amino acids. Germline CDR1 reads LGHDT; CDR2 reads YNNKEL (reference sequence). V gave up 0 bases and J gave up 0 bases, with 13 bases separating them. For the CDR3, the DNA is TGTGCCAGCAGCCAAGATGGGGCGCGGCCAAGCACAGATACGCAGTATTTT. Translation gives CASSQDGARPSTDTQYF.

The V and J genes are TRBV12-1 and TRBJ2-3; the D call in the table, TRBD2, was not verified against the DNA. TRBV12-1 is shown as a pseudogene. The CDR3 sequence is 17 residues long. CDR3 nucleotide sequence: TGTGCCAGGTTACTAGCGGGGGAGCCAGTTGGCACAGATACGCAGTATTTT. Its protein product is CARLLAGEPVGTDTQYF.

The rearrangement links TRBV7-6 to TRBJ2-7; TRBD2 might be the D (6 bases). V lost 6 bases and J 7 bases, leaving 19 bases between the germline ends. The CDR3 runs to 14 residues. Germline CDR1 is SGHVS and CDR2 is FNYEAQ. The chain's CDR3 is CASSSTAVRGEQYF. As DNA, the CDR3 is TGTGCCAGCAGTTCGACAGCGGTCCGGGGGGAGCAGTACTTC.

Remarks on this clone: A junction boundary mismatches the germline segment, possibly from a read error. The chain is built from TRBV5-4 and TRBJ2-3; no firm D call. This CDR3 has 15 amino acids. Per germline, CDR1 SGHNT and CDR2 YYREEE (reference sequence). This CDR3 reads CASRLEPTGTDTQYF. The DNA of the CDR3 is TGTGCCAGCAGGTTGGAGCCCACGGGCACAGATACGCAGTATTTT.

The chain is built from TRBV10-3 and TRBJ1-2; 7 bases match TRBD1. With V trimmed by 0 bases and J by 0 bases, 7 bases remained unmatched. CDR3 length equals 17 residues. Germline loops: CDR1 ENHRY, CDR2 SYGVKD. Here the CDR3 DNA reads TGTGCCATCAGTGAGTCACGGGACAGAGCCCCTAACTATGGCTACACCTTC. As protein: CAISESRDRAPNYGYTF.